This T cell receptor (beta chain) was found in a study of early T cells in non-severe SARS-CoV-2 infection. Study-level results: VDJdb-based annotation leaned toward anti-spike CD8 responses and missed private and CD4 specificities.

TCRdb reprocessed the 5' RACE reads via MiXCR and lists one record per CDR3 protein. The table records about 76,000 distinct CDR3 sequences, roughly 10% of them present only once. This CDR3 spans 13 amino acids. Germline CDR1 reads SNHLY; CDR2 reads FYNNEI. Trimming took off 4 bases at V and 7 bases at J, with 14 bases between the two ends. In regard to this clonotype: The antigen is unknown.

The sequence was obtained from an adult who was a healthcare worker with PCR-confirmed SARS-CoV-2 infection or an uninfected control (not recorded which). This chain uses TRBV2 with TRBJ2-7, with D possibly being TRBD2 (5 bases). Material for sequencing was whole blood. CDR3 region: CASSAWAGLEQYF. As DNA, the CDR3 is TGTGCCAGCAGTGCCTGGGCGGGCCTTGAGCAGTACTTC.